Given below is one TCR beta chain in context. Its antigen target is currently unknown. No much larger clonotype is one base removed from it; base qualities were not supplied. This sample's time point label indicates: peripheral blood 12 weeks after first pembrolizumab dose. For each enrolled patient, mismatch repair deficiency was established using either polymerase chain reaction or immunohistochemistry. TCR sequencing was performed for a few patients who responded to pembrolizumab therapy. The phase II trial prospectively evaluated PD-1 blockade with pembrolizumab in advanced mismatch repair-deficient cancers, independent of tissue of origin. Peripheral blood T cell samples were serially collected before and at multiple times after PD-1 blockade was started. Blood sampling time points were reported as weeks after the first dose of pembrolizumab. This sample was included in a study of PD-1 blockade in mismatch repair-deficient tumors (dated by TCRdb to about 2017). A note on the overall study: The trial enrolled 86 consecutive patients with roughly 13 mismatch repair-deficient cancer types between late 2013 and September 2016, all previously treated and progressing. Tumor-associated T cell clones were tracked in the peripheral blood of patients responding to PD-1 blockade by deep sequencing of TCR CDR3 regions. Overall results and qualifications from the work: Clones residing in the tumor, which were often undetectable in blood before treatment, expanded quickly after pembrolizumab and then contracted, generally before radiologic responses.

Relative to germline, V is 5 bases shorter and J is 4 bases shorter, with 17 bases between their ends. From the germline V gene, CDR1 is SGHTA and CDR2 is FQGNSA. From the cysteine up to the phenylalanine, the CDR3 has a length of 15 residues. The only DNA kept is the CDR3, 45 bases in frame from the first base. The library was obtained by the immunoSEQ multiplex PCR assay. TCRdb retrieved this table from immuneACCESS and kept in-frame rearrangements only. Not all clones are present; in checked studies, unresolved V genes account for under half, and no reason is known for the remainder. A total of 75,000 to 85,000 clones appear in this sample, around 85% of them only once. The ten largest clones take up roughly 2.5% of the sample.

This material consisted of peripheral blood, taken 12 weeks after starting pembrolizumab. The chain couples TRBV7-2 to TRBJ1-2; the D gene is perhaps TRBD1, from 5 matching bases. This TCR was sampled from an adult with mismatch repair-deficient cancer. The CDR3 loop reads CASSPVGQLLYGYTF. The bases are TGTGCCAGCAGCCCTGTGGGGCAGCTACTCTATGGCTACACCTTC. Joined to the reference TRBV7-2 and TRBJ1-2 proteins, this CDR3 gives the full variable domain: GAGVSQSPSNKVTEKGKDVELRCDPISGHTALYWYRQSLGQGLEFLIYFQGNSAPDKSGLPSDRFSAERTGGSVSTLTIQRTQQEDSAVYLCASSPVGQLLYGYTFGSGTRLTVV.